This T cell receptor (beta chain) was captured by sequencing in a study of T cells in Graves' hyperthyroidism and ophthalmopathy (dated by TCRdb to about 2019). Context from the whole study: Peripheral blood samples were taken at the time of initial diagnosis, prior to any treatment. TCR V-J signatures able to tell the groups apart were searched for in a discovery cohort of 95 or so patients, of whom around 43 had Graves' ophthalmopathy and roughly 58 had stable Graves' hyperthyroidism. An independent validation cohort of under 20 hyperthyroidism patients and 17 patients who later progressed to ophthalmopathy tested prospective prediction of ophthalmopathy. The approximately 100 discovery patients were randomly split 7:3 into training and test sets. In several Graves' hyperthyroidism patients, the study also compared T-cell repertoires from thyroid tissue with T-cell repertoires from blood. Once sampling was done, hyperthyroidism patients were given methimazole at a starting dose of 30 mg daily, whereas ophthalmopathy patients were given high-dose intravenous methylprednisolone. The paper reports TCR Vbeta CDR3 sequencing of 135 peripheral blood samples: 43 ophthalmopathy, about 75 hyperthyroidism and around 17 progressor patients.

The sample holds a few counts of this clonotype. Its target antigen remains unknown. The sample holds no much larger clone one base away, and base qualities are not on file. Amplification of TCR beta CDR3 regions was carried out from RNA transcripts. The TCR CDR3 was subjected to a first round of RT-PCR using the HTBI primer set and the Qiagen OneStep RT-PCR kit. Libraries were constructed in a second round of multiplex PCR, after which size selection and purification were carried out. Sequencing of the libraries was done on an Illumina HiSeq2000 using paired-end 100 bp reads. On the authors' methods: SOAPnuke was used to process the raw data, with reads discarded if the reads contained adapters or uncalled bases, had a mean Phred below 15, or lacked an exact constant-primer or identifier match. COPE v1.2.5 was used to merge the high-quality paired reads, and each unique nucleotide sequence was defined as a clonotype. MiTCR v1.1 was used to align clonotypes to the IMGT TRBV, TRBD and TRBJ reference segments. The analysis included only V-J combinations with a frequency above 0.0001, which together covered 99.2% of the repertoires. The TCS score was defined as F50 (clonal expansion) divided by E x V (chaos), with BLOSUM62-based TCRdist calculated between CDR3 peptides within each V-J. Welch's t-statistics and random forest reduced 514 V-J features to roughly 13, which were used in a naive Bayes classifier (R e1071). Clones were called with MiXCR by TCRdb after fastp trimmed the public reads at Q25, and only in-frame beta chains were retained. Each entry is one CDR3 protein sequence, shown with its most common DNA and genes. These V and J calls rely on TCRdb rather than the paper's analysis. For this sample there are approximately 720,000 distinct CDR3 sequences; approximately 19% appear just once. Approximately 15% of the sample goes to the ten largest clones.

According to the germline V gene (reference sequence), CDR1 reads PRHDT and CDR2 reads FYEKMQ. From its cysteine to its phenylalanine, the CDR3 spans 15 amino acids. The entry retains the CDR3 DNA only, 45 bases that are in frame from base 1. V is reduced by 0 bases and J by 3 bases, leaving a spacing of 12 bases between them. Hyperthyroidism patients were newly diagnosed, had a disease duration of under 2 months, and were aged 18 to 65 years. Exclusion was applied to patients with uncontrolled infections, other autoimmune diseases, pregnancy or lactation. Diagnoses were established on the basis of clinical symptoms, serum thyroxine and TRAb, thyroid ultrasound, and orbital computed tomography. Blood from progressor patients was collected at the time of first diagnosis with hyperthyroidism, before any ophthalmopathy symptoms had appeared. PBMCs were isolated from more than 9 ml of fresh peripheral blood by Ficoll-Paque density gradient centrifugation. Patients classed as progressors first received a Graves' hyperthyroidism diagnosis and then went on to develop ophthalmopathy during follow-up. Total RNA was extracted with Trizol reagent, and quality was checked on an Agilent 2100 Bioanalyzer.

Overall study outcomes, separate from this receptor: During validation, the model predicted progression to ophthalmopathy a median of approximately 6.5 months ahead of onset, with 60% to 71% sensitivity and about 75% specificity. Most expanded thyroid clonotypes (frequency above 0.001) were also found in blood, which suggests that blood repertoires may mirror thyroid immune responses. Sample size was not statistically predetermined, and investigators were not blinded to group allocation. A 13 V-J signature model separated ophthalmopathy from stable hyperthyroidism, with just over 85% sensitivity and roughly 82% specificity in cross-validation and 80%/75% in testing.

Material: blood. This receptor was taken from a woman between 45 and 60 years old with Graves' hyperthyroidism that later progressed to Graves' ophthalmopathy. Recombination linked TRBV13 to TRBJ2-7; TRBD1 is a possible D gene, resting on 5 matching bases. The CDR3 reads CASSLGGRNYYEQYF. The DNA is as follows: TGTGCCAGCAGCTTAGGGGGGCGAAACTACTACGAGCAGTACTTC. Outside the CDR3, residues come from the reference TRBV13 and TRBJ2-7 proteins, so the full variable domain is: AAGVIQSPRHLIKEKRETATLKCYPIPRHDTVYWYQQGPGQDPQFLISFYEKMQSDKGSIPDRFSAQQFSDYHSELNMSSLELGDSALYFCASSLGGRNYYEQYFGPGTRLTVT.